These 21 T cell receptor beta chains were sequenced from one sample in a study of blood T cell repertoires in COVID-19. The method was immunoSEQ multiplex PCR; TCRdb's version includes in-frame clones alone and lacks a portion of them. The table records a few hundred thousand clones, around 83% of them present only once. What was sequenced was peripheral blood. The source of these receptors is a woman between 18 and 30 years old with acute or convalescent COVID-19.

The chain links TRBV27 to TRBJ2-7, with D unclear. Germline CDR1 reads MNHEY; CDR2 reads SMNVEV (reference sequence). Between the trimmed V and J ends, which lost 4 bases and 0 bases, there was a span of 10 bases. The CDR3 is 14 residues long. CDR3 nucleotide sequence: TGTGCCAGCAGTTGGCAGGATAGCTCCTACGAGCAGTACTTC. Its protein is CASSWQDSSYEQYF.

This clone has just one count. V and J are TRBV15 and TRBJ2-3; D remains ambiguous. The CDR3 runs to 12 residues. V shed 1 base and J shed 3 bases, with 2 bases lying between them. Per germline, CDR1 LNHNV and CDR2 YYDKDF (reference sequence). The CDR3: CATSRATDTQYF. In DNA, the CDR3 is TGTGCCACCAGCAGAGCGACAGATACGCAGTATTTT.

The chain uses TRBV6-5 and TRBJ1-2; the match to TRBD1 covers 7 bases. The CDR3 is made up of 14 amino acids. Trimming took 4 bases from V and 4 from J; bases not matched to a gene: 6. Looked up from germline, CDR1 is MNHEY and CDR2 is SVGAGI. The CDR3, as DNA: TGTGCCAGCAGTTTTGACAGGGATGGCTATGGCTACACCTTC. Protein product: CASSFDRDGYGYTF.

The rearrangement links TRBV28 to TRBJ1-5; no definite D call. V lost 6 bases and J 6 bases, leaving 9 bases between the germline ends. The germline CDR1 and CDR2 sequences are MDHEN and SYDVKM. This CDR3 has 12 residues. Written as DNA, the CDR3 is TGTGCCAGCAGCCCGGGTAGTCAGCCCCAGCATTTT. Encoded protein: CASSPGSQPQHF.

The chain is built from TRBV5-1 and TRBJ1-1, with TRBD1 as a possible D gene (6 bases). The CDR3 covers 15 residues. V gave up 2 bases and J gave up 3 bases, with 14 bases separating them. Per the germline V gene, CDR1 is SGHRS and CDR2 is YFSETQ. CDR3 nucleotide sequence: TGCGCCAGCAGCTTAAAACAGGGCATTTACACTGAAGCTTTCTTT. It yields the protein CASSLKQGIYTEAFF. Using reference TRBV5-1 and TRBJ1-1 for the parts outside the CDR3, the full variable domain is KAGVTQTPRYLIKTRGQQVTLSCSPISGHRSVSWYQQTPGQGLQFLFEYFSETQRNKGNFPGRFSGRQFSNSRSEMNVSTLELGDSALYLCASSLKQGIYTEAFFGQGTRLTVV.

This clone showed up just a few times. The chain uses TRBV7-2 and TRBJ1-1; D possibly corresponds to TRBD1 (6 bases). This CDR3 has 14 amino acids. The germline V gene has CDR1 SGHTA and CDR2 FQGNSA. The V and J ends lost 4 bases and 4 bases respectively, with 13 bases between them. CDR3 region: CASSSQGGVTEAFF. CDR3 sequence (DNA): TGTGCCAGCAGCTCACAAGGGGGTGTCACTGAAGCTTTCTTT. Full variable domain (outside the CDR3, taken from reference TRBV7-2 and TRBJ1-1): GAGVSQSPSNKVTEKGKDVELRCDPISGHTALYWYRQSLGQGLEFLIYFQGNSAPDKSGLPSDRFSAERTGGSVSTLTIQRTQQEDSAVYLCASSSQGGVTEAFFGQGTRLTVV.

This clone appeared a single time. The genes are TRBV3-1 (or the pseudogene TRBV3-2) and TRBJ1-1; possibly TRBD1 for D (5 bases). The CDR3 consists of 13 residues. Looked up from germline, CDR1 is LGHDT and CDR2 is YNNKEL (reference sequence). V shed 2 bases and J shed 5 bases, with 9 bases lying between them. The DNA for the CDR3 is TGTGCCAGCAGCCAACACGGGGGGACTGAAGCTTTCTTT. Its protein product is CASSQHGGTEAFF.

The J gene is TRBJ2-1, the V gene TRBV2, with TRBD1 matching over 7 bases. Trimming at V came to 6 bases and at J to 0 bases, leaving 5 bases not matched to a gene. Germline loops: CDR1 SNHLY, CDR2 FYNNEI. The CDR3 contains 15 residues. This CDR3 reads CASRRGQSSYNEQFF. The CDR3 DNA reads TGTGCCAGCAGAAGGGGGCAGAGCTCCTACAATGAGCAGTTCTTC.

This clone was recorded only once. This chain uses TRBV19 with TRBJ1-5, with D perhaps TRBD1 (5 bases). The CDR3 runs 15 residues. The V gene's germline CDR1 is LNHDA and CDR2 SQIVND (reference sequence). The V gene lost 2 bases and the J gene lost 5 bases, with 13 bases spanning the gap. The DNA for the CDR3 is TGTGCCAGTAGTATATCTGCAGGGAAGTATCAGCCCCAGCATTTT. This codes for CASSISAGKYQPQHF.

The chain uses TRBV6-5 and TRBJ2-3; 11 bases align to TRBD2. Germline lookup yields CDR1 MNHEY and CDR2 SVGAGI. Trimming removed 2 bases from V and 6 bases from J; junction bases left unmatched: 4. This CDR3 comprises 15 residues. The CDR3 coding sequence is TGTGCCAGCAGTTACATCACTAGCGGGAGTGATACGCAGTATTTT. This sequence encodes CASSYITSGSDTQYF.

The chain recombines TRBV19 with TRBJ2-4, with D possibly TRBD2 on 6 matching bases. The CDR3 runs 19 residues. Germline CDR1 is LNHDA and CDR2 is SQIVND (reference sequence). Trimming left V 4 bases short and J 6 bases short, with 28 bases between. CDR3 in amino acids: CASSTEFGRGLAEGNIQYF. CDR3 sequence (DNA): TGTGCCAGTAGTACAGAGTTCGGACGGGGTCTGGCGGAGGGAAACATTCAGTACTTC.

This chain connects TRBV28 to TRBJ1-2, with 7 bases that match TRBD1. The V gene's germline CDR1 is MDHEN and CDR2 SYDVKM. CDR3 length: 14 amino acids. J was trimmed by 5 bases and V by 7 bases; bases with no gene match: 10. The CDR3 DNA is TGTGCCAGCAACGCCCCCGGGACAGAGTATGGCTACACCTTC. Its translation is CASNAPGTEYGYTF.

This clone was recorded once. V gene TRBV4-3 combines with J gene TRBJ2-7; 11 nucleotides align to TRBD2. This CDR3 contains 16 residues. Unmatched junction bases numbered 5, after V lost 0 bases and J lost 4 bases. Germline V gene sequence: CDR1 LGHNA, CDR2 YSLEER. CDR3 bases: TGCGCCAGCAGCCAAGAGCTGGGACTAGCGGTATACGAGCAGTACTTC. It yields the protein CASSQELGLAVYEQYF.

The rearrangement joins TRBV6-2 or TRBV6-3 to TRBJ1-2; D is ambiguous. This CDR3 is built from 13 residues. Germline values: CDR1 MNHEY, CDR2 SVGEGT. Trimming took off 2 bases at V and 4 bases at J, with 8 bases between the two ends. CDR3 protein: CASSYDEVYGYTF. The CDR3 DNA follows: TGTGCCAGCAGTTACGACGAGGTCTATGGCTACACCTTC.

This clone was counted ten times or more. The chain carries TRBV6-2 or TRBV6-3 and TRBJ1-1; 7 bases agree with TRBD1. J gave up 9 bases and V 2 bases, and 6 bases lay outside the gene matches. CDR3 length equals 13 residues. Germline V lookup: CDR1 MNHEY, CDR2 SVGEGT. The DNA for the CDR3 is TGTGCCAGCAGTTACCCGGGACAGATTAAAGCTTTCTTT. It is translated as CASSYPGQIKAFF.

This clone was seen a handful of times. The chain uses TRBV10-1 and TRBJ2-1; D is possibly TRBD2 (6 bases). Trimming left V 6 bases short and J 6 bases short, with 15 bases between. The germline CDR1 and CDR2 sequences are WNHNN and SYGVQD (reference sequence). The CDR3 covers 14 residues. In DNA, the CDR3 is TGCGCCAGCAGCCCGACTAGTACCCTCAATGAGCAGTTCTTC. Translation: CASSPTSTLNEQFF.

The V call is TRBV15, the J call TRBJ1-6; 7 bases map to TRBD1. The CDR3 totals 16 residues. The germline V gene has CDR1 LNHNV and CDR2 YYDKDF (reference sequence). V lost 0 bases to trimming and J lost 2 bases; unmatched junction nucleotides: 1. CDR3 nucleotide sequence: TGTGCCACCAGCAGAGATCAGGGGGCCTATAATTCACCCCTCCACTTT. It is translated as CATSRDQGAYNSPLHF. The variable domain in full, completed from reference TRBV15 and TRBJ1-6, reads DAMVIQNPRYQVTQFGKPVTLSCSQTLNHNVMYWYQQKSSQAPKLLFHYYDKDFNNEADTPDNFQSRRPNTSFCFLDIRSPGLGDTAMYLCATSRDQGAYNSPLHFGNGTRLTVT.

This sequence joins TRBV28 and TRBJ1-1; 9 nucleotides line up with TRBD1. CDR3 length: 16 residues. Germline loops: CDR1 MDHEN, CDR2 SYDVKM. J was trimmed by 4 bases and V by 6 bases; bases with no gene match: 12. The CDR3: CASSHRGLAVGTEAFF. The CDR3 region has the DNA TGTGCCAGCAGCCACAGGGGGCTAGCCGTCGGCACTGAAGCTTTCTTT.

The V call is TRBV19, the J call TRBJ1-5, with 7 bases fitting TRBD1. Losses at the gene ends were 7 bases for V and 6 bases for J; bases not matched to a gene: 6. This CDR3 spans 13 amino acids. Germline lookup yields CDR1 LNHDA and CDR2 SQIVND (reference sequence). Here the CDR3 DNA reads TGTGCCAGTATAGGGGGCCTGAGTCAGCCCCAGCATTTT. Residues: CASIGGLSQPQHF.

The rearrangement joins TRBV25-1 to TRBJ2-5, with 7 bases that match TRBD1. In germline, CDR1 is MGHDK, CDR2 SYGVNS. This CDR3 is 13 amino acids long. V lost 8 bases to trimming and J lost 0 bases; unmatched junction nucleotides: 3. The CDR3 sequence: CASQGEYQETQYF. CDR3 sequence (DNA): TGTGCCAGCCAGGGGGAGTACCAAGAGACCCAGTACTTC.

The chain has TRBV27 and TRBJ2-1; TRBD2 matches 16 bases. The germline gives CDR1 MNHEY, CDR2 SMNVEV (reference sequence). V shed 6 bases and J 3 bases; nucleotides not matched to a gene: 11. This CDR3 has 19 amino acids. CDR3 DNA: TGTGCCAGCAGGCCAGGGACTAGCGGGAGGGCCTACGACTACAATGAGCAGTTCTTC. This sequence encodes CASRPGTSGRAYDYNEQFF.